A selection of T cell receptor beta chains follows, all from one sample in a study of blood T cell repertoires in COVID-19. TCRdb's table, derived via immunoSEQ multiplex PCR, lists solely in-frame clones and lacks some. The sample holds fewer than 150,000 clones; 85% are singletons and the top ten take 2.5% to 3%. Sequenced material: peripheral blood. The receptors derive from a man aged 50 to 59 with acute or convalescent COVID-19. Both conserved end residues are part of each CDR3. A D gene is named only where the DNA matches it firmly. Clone size is given for some rows only: seen once, a few or many times, or a class if the clone is expanded.

CDR3 DNA	CDR3 protein	D gene	clone size	V gene	J gene
TGTGCCAGCATAAAGGGACAGGGGAACACTGAAGCTTTCTTT	CASIKGQGNTEAFF	TRBD1	once	TRBV6-5	TRBJ1-1
TGCGCCAGCAGCTGGGGACAGGGGGAAGAAAAACTGTTTTTT	CASSWGQGEEKLFF	TRBD1	-	TRBV5-1	TRBJ1-4
TGTGCCAGCTCACCCGACGGAGGCAATCAGCCCCAGCATTTT	CASSPDGGNQPQHF	-	-	TRBV18	TRBJ1-5
TGTGCCAGCAACACAGGGCCTGGGGCCAACGTCCTGACTTTC	CASNTGPGANVLTF	-	-	TRBV2	TRBJ2-6
TGTGCCAGCACTATAACCGGGGAGCTGTTTTTT	CASTITGELFF	-	-	TRBV28	TRBJ2-2
TGTGCCTGGAGGAGATTTGGGACATCCAGACCGGTGAGCACTGAAGCTTTCTTT	CAWRRFGTSRPVSTEAFF	-	-	TRBV30	TRBJ1-1
TGTGCCAGCAGCTTAGAGCTAGCGGAAGAGACCCAGTACTTC	CASSLELAEETQYF	TRBD2	-	TRBV11-2	TRBJ2-5
TGTGCCAGTACGGACAGCGAAAAACTGTTTTTT	CASTDSEKLFF	-	-	TRBV19	TRBJ1-4
TGCGCCAGCAGTGACCTAGGGGAGCTGTTTTTT	CASSDLGELFF	-	-	TRBV10-1	TRBJ2-2
TGTGCCACCAGCAGAGATAGTAGCAATCAGCCCCAGCATTTT	CATSRDSSNQPQHF	-	-	TRBV15	TRBJ1-5
TGTGCCAGCAGCGTTCTCTGGACTGCCTCCTACGAGCAGTACTTC	CASSVLWTASYEQYF	-	-	TRBV5-5	TRBJ2-7
TGCAGCGTTGTTGCAGAACCCGAGCAGTACTTC	CSVVAEPEQYF	-	-	TRBV29-1	TRBJ2-7
TGTGCCAGCAGCCAATCTGCGGGACAGGGCTTCAATGAGCAGTTCTTC	CASSQSAGQGFNEQFF	TRBD1	once	TRBV3-1/TRBV3-2	TRBJ2-1
TGTGCCAGCAGCTCCGGGACTAGCGCGTCGAGCTCCTACAATGAGCAGTTCTTC	CASSSGTSASSSYNEQFF	TRBD2	-	TRBV3-1/TRBV3-2	TRBJ2-1
TGTGCCAGCAGCCCCCTTCCACCGGGGGAACCCTACGAGCAGTACTTC	CASSPLPPGEPYEQYF	-	-	TRBV11-2	TRBJ2-7
TGTGCCATCAGTGAGTCGGCGGGAATGCAGGGAGAGCAGTACTTC	CAISESAGMQGEQYF	-	-	TRBV10-3	TRBJ2-7
TGCGCCAGCAGCCCGAGAGGACAGGGAGGGGGGGAAAAACTGTTTTTT	CASSPRGQGGGEKLFF	TRBD1	-	TRBV5-1	TRBJ1-4
TGTGCCAGCAGCCGTGACTTCTACGAGCAGTACTTC	CASSRDFYEQYF	-	-	TRBV6-5	TRBJ2-7
TGTGCCAGCAGTTCCACTGAGCTTAGGACAGGCAATCAGCCCCAGCATTTT	CASSSTELRTGNQPQHF	-	-	TRBV2	TRBJ1-5
TGTGCCAGCAGTGAAGGGCGGCTTCTCTATGGCTACACCTTC	CASSEGRLLYGYTF	-	-	TRBV2	TRBJ1-2